This record concerns one T cell receptor (beta chain) sequence. Only in-frame clones appear in the TCRdb table, and some are missing; sequencing was by immunoSEQ multiplex PCR. Among tens of thousands of clones listed, 83% were seen once. This sample stems from a study of blood T cell repertoires in COVID-19. Study overall: Acute and convalescent COVID-19 samples came from the United States, Italy and Spain. Nucleic acid was either cDNA or gDNA, and it came from T cells, B-cell-depleted T cells, or PBMCs.

The CDR3 has 15 amino acids. CDR1 ENHRY and CDR2 SYGVKD come from the germline V gene. Trimming removed 4 bases from V and 5 bases from J; junction bases left unmatched: 5. The sample was peripheral blood. This TCR was recovered from a woman older than 75 with acute or convalescent COVID-19. The chain combines TRBV10-3 with TRBJ2-7, with 13 bases fitting TRBD2. The CDR3 is CAISGPGTSGDEQYF. In nucleotides, the CDR3 is TGTGCCATCAGTGGGCCGGGGACTAGCGGGGACGAGCAGTACTTC.